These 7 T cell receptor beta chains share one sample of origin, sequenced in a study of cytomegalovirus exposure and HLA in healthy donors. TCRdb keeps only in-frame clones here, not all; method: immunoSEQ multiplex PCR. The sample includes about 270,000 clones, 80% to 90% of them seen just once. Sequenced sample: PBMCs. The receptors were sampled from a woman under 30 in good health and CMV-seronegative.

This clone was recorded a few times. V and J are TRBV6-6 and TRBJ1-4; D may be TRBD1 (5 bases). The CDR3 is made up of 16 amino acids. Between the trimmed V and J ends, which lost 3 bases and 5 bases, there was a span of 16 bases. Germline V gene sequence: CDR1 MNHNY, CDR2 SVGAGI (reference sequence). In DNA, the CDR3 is TGTGCCAGCAGTTATCCTCCCCAGGGTTCAAATGAAAAACTGTTTTTT. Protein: CASSYPPQGSNEKLFF.

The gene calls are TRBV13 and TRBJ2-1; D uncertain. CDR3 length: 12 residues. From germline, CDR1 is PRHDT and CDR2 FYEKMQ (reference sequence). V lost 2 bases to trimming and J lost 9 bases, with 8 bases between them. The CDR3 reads CASSLNTGEQFF. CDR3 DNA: TGTGCCAGCAGCTTAAATACGGGTGAGCAGTTCTTC. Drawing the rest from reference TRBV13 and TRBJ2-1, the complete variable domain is AAGVIQSPRHLIKEKRETATLKCYPIPRHDTVYWYQQGPGQDPQFLISFYEKMQSDKGSIPDRFSAQQFSDYHSELNMSSLELGDSALYFCASSLNTGEQFFGPGTRLTVL.

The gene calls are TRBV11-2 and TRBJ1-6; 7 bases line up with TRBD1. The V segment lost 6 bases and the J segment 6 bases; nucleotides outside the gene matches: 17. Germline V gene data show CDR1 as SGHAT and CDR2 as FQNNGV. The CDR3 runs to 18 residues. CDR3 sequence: CASRDTGEGPIGNSPLHF. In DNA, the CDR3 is TGTGCCAGCAGGGATACAGGGGAAGGGCCTATCGGTAATTCACCCCTCCACTTT.

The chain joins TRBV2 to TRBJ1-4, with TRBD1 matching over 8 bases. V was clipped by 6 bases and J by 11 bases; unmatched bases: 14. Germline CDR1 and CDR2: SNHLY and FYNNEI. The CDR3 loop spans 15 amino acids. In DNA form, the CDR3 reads TGTGCCAGCAGGGCCGGGACAGGCCTATCTGGGAAACTGTTTTTT. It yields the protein CASRAGTGLSGKLFF.

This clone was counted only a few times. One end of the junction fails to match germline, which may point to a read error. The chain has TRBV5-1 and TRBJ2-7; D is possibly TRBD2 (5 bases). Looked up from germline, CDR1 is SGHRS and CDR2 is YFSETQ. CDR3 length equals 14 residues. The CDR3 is CASSLPDSGYVQYF. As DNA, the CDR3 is TGCGCCAGCAGCTTGCCGGACTCGGGCTACGTGCAGTACTTC.

The CDR3 is CASNVLGNNSPLHF. The CDR3 coding sequence is TGTGCCAGCAACGTCCTCGGGAATAATTCACCCCTCCACTTT. The J gene is TRBJ1-6, the V gene TRBV28, with D uncertain. CDR1 MDHEN and CDR2 SYDVKM come from the germline V gene. Trimming pared 7 bases from V and 5 bases from J, leaving 12 bases between. There are 14 residues in the CDR3.

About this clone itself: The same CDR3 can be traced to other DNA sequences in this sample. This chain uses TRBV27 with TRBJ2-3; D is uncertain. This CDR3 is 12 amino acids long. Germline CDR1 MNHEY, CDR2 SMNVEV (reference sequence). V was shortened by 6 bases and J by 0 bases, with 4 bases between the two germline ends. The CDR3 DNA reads TGTGCCAGCAGGACTAGCACAGATACGCAGTATTTT. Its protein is CASRTSTDTQYF.